The T cell receptor (beta chain) described here comes from a study of T-cell reconstitution after alpha-beta-depleted transplantation in children. The study, taken as a whole, reports: T-cell counts and diversity at one year post-transplant came mainly from newly produced T cells. Some patients' high day-60 TCRbeta diversity was attributed to recipient cells surviving conditioning. Several hundred expanded graft clones reportedly were the source of alpha-beta T cells about two months after transplant.

Germline assignment: CDR1 SGHDT and CDR2 YYEEEE. This CDR3 contains 16 residues. Trimming stripped 4 bases from V and 8 bases from J, with 22 bases between. It was with unique molecular identifiers that the TCRbeta library was prepared. TCRdb itself ran the PCR reads through MiXCR, one entry per CDR3 protein. The table includes about 580,000 distinct CDR3 sequences, under 25% detected once. This clonotype showed up just a few times. Its cognate antigen is unknown. The V gene is TRBV5-6, the J gene TRBJ2-1; D is possibly TRBD1 or TRBD2 (6 bases each). This sequence was found in a boy in the first two years of life who had a stem cell transplant for acute myeloid leukemia, so the T cells may come from the graft donor. The sample consisted of PBMCs, mostly from graft donor cells, taken 360 days after TCRalphabeta/CD19-depleted stem cell transplant. Here the CDR3 DNA reads TGTGCCAGCAGCAGCCGGGGGCTTTTCAGGGACCATGAGCAGTTCTTC. Its translation is CASSSRGLFRDHEQFF.